These T cell receptor beta chains were read from a single sample in a study of beta chain features in type 1 diabetes. TCRdb's copy holds only in-frame clones and misses some; the assay was immunoSEQ multiplex PCR. The sample has over 150,000 clones; about 13% are singletons. Material for sequencing was central memory CD4+ T cells from blood. The origin of the receptors is a woman aged 18-29 years in good health. Both conserved end residues are part of each CDR3. The D gene is left open where the match is weak. Expanded clones get a size class; other rows say once, few or many, or leave the size out.

abundance	v_gene	d_gene	j_gene	CDR3aa	CDR3nt
-	TRBV28	-	TRBJ1-4	CASRFTGSNEKLFF	TGTGCCAGCAGATTTACAGGGTCTAATGAAAAACTGTTTTTT
-	TRBV7-8	TRBD2	TRBJ2-1	CASSGRTSREFF	TGTGCCAGCAGCGGTCGGACTAGCCGGGAGTTCTTC
few	TRBV13	-	TRBJ2-6	CASSYLAQGRSGANVLTF	TGTGCCAGCAGCTATCTCGCCCAGGGGAGATCTGGGGCCAACGTCCTGACTTTC
-	TRBV7-2	TRBD2	TRBJ2-7	CASSRGGTSGPYEQYF	TGTGCCAGCAGCCGGGGGGGGACTAGCGGTCCCTACGAGCAGTACTTC
-	TRBV6-6	-	TRBJ1-1	CASSYRGADTEAFF	TGTGCCAGCAGTTATCGGGGGGCGGACACTGAAGCTTTCTTT
few	TRBV18	-	TRBJ1-4	CASSPGGRRGEKLFF	TGTGCCAGCTCCCCCGGCGGACGGAGGGGTGAAAAACTGTTTTTT
-	TRBV4-3	-	TRBJ2-1	CASSQEPPSSYNEQFF	TGCGCCAGCAGCCAAGAACCGCCCAGCTCCTACAATGAGCAGTTCTTC
-	TRBV28	TRBD1	TRBJ1-2	CASSGTAALYGYTF	TGTGCCAGCAGTGGGACAGCCGCTTTGTATGGCTACACCTTC
-	TRBV7-3	-	TRBJ1-1	CASSLMGRENTEAFF	TGTGCCAGCAGCTTAATGGGCAGGGAAAACACTGAAGCTTTCTTT
many	TRBV28	TRBD1	TRBJ2-1	CASSLHRQGWRNEQFF	TGTGCCAGCAGTTTACATAGACAGGGTTGGCGGAATGAGCAGTTCTTC
few	TRBV5-6	-	TRBJ2-1	CASSRMAGANYNEQFF	TGTGCCAGCAGTCGGATGGCAGGGGCTAACTACAATGAGCAGTTCTTC
few	TRBV7-2	TRBD1	TRBJ2-7	CASSRDSLSYEQYF	TGTGCCAGCAGCCGGGACAGCCTCTCCTACGAGCAGTACTTC
-	TRBV29-1	TRBD1	TRBJ1-2	CSVESRQGGGYTF	TGCAGCGTTGAATCGAGACAGGGTGGGGGCTACACCTTC
-	TRBV11-3	-	TRBJ2-7	CASSLGANHEQYF	TGTGCCAGCAGCTTAGGGGCTAATCACGAGCAGTACTTC
-	TRBV4-1	TRBD1	TRBJ1-3	CASSQDQGAGNTIYF	TGCGCCAGCAGCCAAGATCAGGGGGCTGGAAACACCATATATTTT
few	TRBV7-9	-	TRBJ2-1	CASSLQNEQFF	TGTGCCAGCAGCTTACAAAATGAGCAGTTCTTC
-	TRBV7-2	TRBD1	TRBJ2-1	CASSLGTGTVNEQFF	TGTGCCAGCAGCTTAGGGACAGGGACAGTCAATGAGCAGTTCTTC
-	TRBV21-1	-	TRBJ1-2	CASFVHWPGYTF	TGTGCCAGCTTTGTCCATTGGCCTGGCTACACCTTC
-	TRBV5-1	TRBD2	TRBJ2-1	CASSLTSGSNEQFF	TGCGCCAGCAGCTTGACTAGCGGGAGCAATGAGCAGTTCTTC
-	TRBV28	TRBD2	TRBJ2-3	CASSSVGREADTQYF	TGTGCCAGCAGCTCAGTTGGGCGGGAGGCAGATACGCAGTATTTT
-	TRBV15	-	TRBJ2-6	CATSREGGLSGANVLTF	TGTGCCACCAGCAGAGAGGGGGGTCTCTCTGGGGCCAACGTCCTGACTTTC
-	TRBV7-2	-	TRBJ2-2	CASSLGYGVGDTGELFF	TGTGCCAGCAGCTTAGGTTATGGAGTTGGTGACACCGGGGAGCTGTTTTTT
-	TRBV5-6	TRBD1	TRBJ2-1	CASSHIPGQGYNEQFF	TGTGCCAGCAGCCACATCCCGGGACAGGGATACAATGAGCAGTTCTTC
-	TRBV18	-	TRBJ2-5	CASSPRETQYF	TGTGCCAGCTCACCCAGGGAGACCCAGTACTTC
few	TRBV2	-	TRBJ1-1	CASSAGAGTEAFF	TGTGCCAGCTCAGCGGGGGCAGGTACTGAAGCTTTCTTT
-	TRBV11-2	TRBD2	TRBJ2-3	CASTRSLAGGTTDTQYF	TGTGCCAGCACCCGAAGCCTAGCGGGAGGCACCACAGATACGCAGTATTTT
few	TRBV9	TRBD2	TRBJ2-1	CASSVGQGLAGKYNEQFF	TGTGCCAGCAGCGTAGGGCAGGGCCTAGCGGGGAAGTACAATGAGCAGTTCTTC
few	TRBV29-1	-	TRBJ2-7	CSVEKTGRYEQYF	TGCAGCGTCGAGAAGACAGGGAGGTACGAGCAGTACTTC
-	TRBV5-1	TRBD2	TRBJ2-5	CASSTSGSGWKETQYF	TGCGCCAGCAGCACTAGCGGGAGCGGATGGAAAGAGACCCAGTACTTC
-	TRBV9	-	TRBJ1-3	CASSVGSRSGNTIYF	TGTGCCAGCAGCGTAGGATCGCGGTCTGGAAACACCATATATTTT
-	TRBV5-1	-	TRBJ2-3	CASRYNRYPTDTQYF	TGCGCCAGCAGATATAACAGATACCCCACAGATACGCAGTATTTT
few	TRBV25-1	-	TRBJ1-3	CASSTGPPDHTIYF	TGTGCCAGCAGCACAGGGCCTCCGGATCACACCATATATTTT
-	TRBV28	TRBD1	TRBJ2-3	CASSLRTGTSTDTQYF	TGTGCCAGCAGTCTACGGACAGGGACTAGCACAGATACGCAGTATTTT
few	TRBV7-8	TRBD1	TRBJ2-1	CASVQRSGGYNEQFF	TGTGCCAGCGTCCAGAGGTCAGGGGGCTACAATGAGCAGTTCTTC
-	TRBV18	-	TRBJ2-1	CASSPRTGGERSYNEQFF	TGTGCCAGCTCACCACGGACCGGCGGGGAGAGGTCCTACAATGAGCAGTTCTTC
few	TRBV7-9	-	TRBJ2-1	CASSLGGAGNNEQFF	TGTGCCAGCAGTCTAGGGGGAGCGGGAAACAATGAGCAGTTCTTC
few	TRBV7-9	-	TRBJ2-3	CASSVSGLSTDTQYF	TGTGCCAGCAGCGTTAGCGGACTTAGCACAGATACGCAGTATTTT
-	TRBV30	TRBD1	TRBJ1-5	CAWGPETGGWGNQPQHF	TGTGCCTGGGGCCCCGAGACAGGGGGCTGGGGGAATCAGCCCCAGCATTTT
few	TRBV5-6	TRBD1	TRBJ2-5	CASSSTGGLETQYF	TGTGCCAGCAGCTCGACAGGGGGCCTAGAGACCCAGTACTTC
-	TRBV5-1	TRBD1	TRBJ1-1	CASSPWTGLTEAFF	TGCGCCAGCAGCCCATGGACAGGGCTAACTGAAGCTTTCTTT
-	TRBV2	-	TRBJ2-7	CASCRRTVSYEQYF	TGTGCCAGCTGTAGAAGGACAGTCTCCTACGAGCAGTACTTC
-	TRBV28	TRBD2	TRBJ2-1	CASSFPSGRALYEQFF	TGTGCCAGCAGTTTCCCTAGCGGGAGGGCCCTTTATGAGCAGTTCTTC
few	TRBV2	TRBD1	TRBJ2-3	CANRKDRARADTQYF	TGTGCCAACCGGAAGGACAGGGCTCGTGCAGATACGCAGTATTTT
few	TRBV28	-	TRBJ1-1	CASLREGNTEAFF	TGTGCCAGTCTTCGAGAGGGAAACACTGAAGCTTTCTTT
-	TRBV6-5	TRBD1	TRBJ1-5	CASSHRGREPQHF	TGTGCCAGCAGCCACAGGGGGCGGGAGCCCCAGCATTTT
few	TRBV11-2	TRBD2	TRBJ2-1	CASSLNQVITSGRRNEQFF	TGTGCCAGCAGCTTAAACCAAGTGATCACTAGCGGGAGGCGGAATGAGCAGTTCTTC
-	TRBV14	TRBD1	TRBJ1-2	CASSQWGQGLIYGYTF	TGTGCCAGCAGCCAATGGGGACAGGGGCTTATCTATGGCTACACCTTC
few	TRBV18	-	TRBJ2-3	CASTSQSSTDTQYF	TGTGCCAGCACCTCACAGTCTAGCACAGATACGCAGTATTTT
few	TRBV28	TRBD1	TRBJ1-5	CAIQGARQPQHF	TGTGCCATCCAGGGGGCCAGGCAGCCCCAGCATTTT
few	TRBV29-1	TRBD2	TRBJ2-1	CSVVTTGTSGSRSWVGEQFF	TGCAGCGTCGTGACTACCGGGACTAGCGGGAGCAGGTCTTGGGTAGGTGAGCAGTTCTTC
few	TRBV28	-	TRBJ1-2	CASSWSTGGHTF	TGTGCCAGCAGTTGGTCCACGGGTGGCCACACCTTC
-	TRBV18	-	TRBJ2-7	CASSPSTPSSYEQYF	TGTGCCAGCTCACCATCCACCCCGAGCTCCTACGAGCAGTACTTC
-	TRBV6-4	TRBD2	TRBJ2-1	CASSAGGPKYEQFF	TGTGCCAGCAGCGCGGGAGGGCCGAAATATGAGCAGTTCTTC
-	TRBV11-2	-	TRBJ1-2	CASTPDRSYGYTF	TGTGCCAGCACCCCGGACAGAAGCTATGGCTACACCTTC